Presented here are 18 T cell receptor beta chains from one specimen sequenced in a study of cytomegalovirus exposure and HLA in healthy donors. Data came from immunoSEQ multiplex PCR; TCRdb stores just in-frame clones and leaves some out. The sample lists about 160,000 clones, 85% to 90% seen once, with more than 3.5% in the top ten. Sequencing was done on a sample of PBMCs. The receptors stem from a man younger than 30 in good health and CMV-seropositive.

The rearrangement uses TRBV5-1 and TRBJ2-2; D perhaps matches TRBD2 (5 bases). Germline CDR1 and CDR2: SGHRS and YFSETQ. V lost 4 bases, J lost 1 base, and 11 bases lay in between. The CDR3 sequence is 15 residues long. The CDR3 protein is CASSRQTMNTGELFF. In nucleotides, the CDR3 is TGCGCCAGCAGCCGCCAGACTATGAACACCGGGGAGCTGTTTTTT.

The sample holds a few counts of this clone. V is TRBV6-1 and J is TRBJ2-3, with TRBD1 matching over 12 bases. CDR1 is MNHNS, CDR2 SASEGT, per germline. The trim removed 6 bases at V and 7 bases at J, leaving 8 bases unmatched. The CDR3 consists of 15 residues. As DNA, the CDR3 is TGTGCCAGCAGATCCGGGACAGGGGGCATGAATACGCAGTATTTT. Its protein product is CASRSGTGGMNTQYF.

The rearrangement links TRBV7-2 to TRBJ2-5; 10 positions agree with TRBD2. The CDR3 is 17 residues long. V lost 5 bases to trimming and J lost 3 bases; unmatched junction nucleotides: 12. Germline V gene lookup returns CDR1 SGHTA and CDR2 FQGNSA. The CDR3 DNA is TGTGCCAGCAGCCCTAGAAGACTAGCGGGTGTCGAAGAGACCCAGTACTTC. It encodes CASSPRRLAGVEETQYF.

This clone was found a few times. The CDR3 protein is CASSRGFQAFF. As DNA, the CDR3 is TGTGCCAGCAGCCGAGGCTTTCAAGCTTTCTTT. This chain links TRBV27 with TRBJ1-1; no reliable D call. The V end lost 6 bases, the J end lost 9 bases, and 11 bases lay between the germline ends. This CDR3 region has 11 residues. Germline CDR1 MNHEY, CDR2 SMNVEV (reference sequence).

The CDR3 is CASSVLPTSGSYNEQFF. CDR3 in DNA: TGTGCCAGCAGCGTACTCCCGACTAGCGGCTCCTACAATGAGCAGTTCTTC. V usage is TRBV9 and J usage is TRBJ2-1; 9 positions agree with TRBD2. This CDR3 contains 17 residues. V was pared by 1 base and J by 0 bases, with 5 bases of the junction left unmatched. Germline-derived CDR1 and CDR2 are SGDLS and YYNGEE.

V and J are TRBV2 and TRBJ2-3; D uncertain. V was trimmed by 5 bases and J by 0 bases, leaving 6 bases between them. Germline V gives CDR1 SNHLY, CDR2 FYNNEI. The CDR3 extends over 13 amino acids. The CDR3: CASSSLSTDTQYF. For the CDR3, the DNA is TGTGCCAGCAGTTCTCTTAGCACAGATACGCAGTATTTT.

V is TRBV18 and J is TRBJ2-5, with TRBD2 identical over 8 bases. Looked up from germline, CDR1 is KGHSH and CDR2 is LQKENI. Trimming at V came to 8 bases and at J to 0 bases, leaving 11 bases not matched to a gene. The CDR3 totals 16 residues. The chain's CDR3 is CASPRTSRQNQETQYF. Written as DNA, the CDR3 is TGTGCCAGCCCGAGGACTAGCAGACAAAACCAAGAGACCCAGTACTTC.

This chain connects TRBV15 to TRBJ1-2; maybe TRBD1 (5 bases). The CDR3 runs 16 residues. Germline V gene lookup returns CDR1 LNHNV and CDR2 YYDKDF (reference sequence). V gave up 4 bases and J gave up 5 bases, with 20 bases separating them. The CDR3 sequence: CATSTPNPGERYGYTF. CDR3 nucleotide sequence: TGTGCCACCAGCACCCCGAATCCGGGGGAGAGGTATGGCTACACCTTC.

J is TRBJ2-7 and V is TRBV5-4, with a possible D match to TRBD1 (5 bases). Germline V gives CDR1 SGHNT, CDR2 YYREEE (reference sequence). The CDR3 has 15 amino acids. Between the trimmed V and J ends, which lost 4 bases and 1 base, there was a span of 15 bases. This CDR3 reads CASSPDSYPSYEQYF. The CDR3 nucleotides read TGTGCCAGCAGCCCCGACAGCTACCCGTCCTACGAGCAGTACTTC.

This rearrangement joins TRBV7-8 to TRBJ2-3; D gene unclear. The V end lost 2 bases, the J end lost 0 bases, and 21 bases lay between the germline ends. The germline CDR1 and CDR2 sequences are SGHVS and FQNEAQ. The CDR3 runs to 19 residues. The CDR3 protein is CASSLLVLAGDLSTDTQYF. The CDR3 DNA reads TGTGCCAGCAGCTTATTGGTTTTGGCAGGTGACCTCAGCACAGATACGCAGTATTTT. Full variable domain (remainder filled in from reference TRBV7-8 and TRBJ2-3): GAGVSQSPRYKVAKRGQDVALRCDPISGHVSLFWYQQALGQGPEFLTYFQNEAQLDKSGLPSDRFFAERPEGSVSTLKIQRTQQEDSAVYLCASSLLVLAGDLSTDTQYFGPGTRLTVL.

V and J are TRBV9 and TRBJ2-5; TRBD1 might be the D (6 bases). Trimming shortened V by 6 bases and J by 3 bases, and 18 bases separated the two germline ends. This CDR3 spans 15 amino acids. Germline CDR1 SGDLS, CDR2 YYNGEE. Here the CDR3 DNA reads TGTGCCAGCAACGGGGTCGGGAAGGGGGAAGAGACCCAGTACTTC. Translating it yields CASNGVGKGEETQYF. Full variable domain (remainder filled in from reference TRBV9 and TRBJ2-5): DSGVTQTPKHLITATGQRVTLRCSPRSGDLSVYWYQQSLDQGLQFLIQYYNGEERAKGNILERFSAQQFPDLHSELNLSSLELGDSALYFCASNGVGKGEETQYFGPGTRLLVL.

This rearrangement joins TRBV9 to TRBJ2-7; D perhaps matches TRBD2 (6 bases). V was cut by 0 bases and J by 3 bases, with 10 bases left in between. CDR1 and CDR2 (germline): SGDLS, YYNGEE. This CDR3 is 14 amino acids long. CDR3 sequence (DNA): TGTGCCAGCAGCGTAGGGGTTAGCGGCTACGAGCAGTACTTC. This gives the protein CASSVGVSGYEQYF.

The CDR3 nucleotides are TGTGCCAGCAGCATAGATAGCGGGAGGAAAGAGACCCAGTACTTC. This gives the protein CASSIDSGRKETQYF. V is TRBV5-4 and J is TRBJ2-5; TRBD2 aligns across 10 bases. Losses at the gene ends were 4 bases for V and 3 bases for J; bases not matched to a gene: 6. Germline CDR1 reads SGHNT; CDR2 reads YYREEE (reference sequence). The CDR3 covers 15 residues.

The chain recombines TRBV2 with TRBJ2-5; 8 bases match TRBD2. The trim removed 6 bases at V and 4 bases at J, leaving 7 bases unmatched. The germline CDR1 and CDR2 sequences are SNHLY and FYNNEI. The CDR3 extends over 14 amino acids. CDR3 DNA sequence: TGTGCCAGCAGGGGGGCGGGAGGACGAGAGACCCAGTACTTC. Amino acid sequence: CASRGAGGRETQYF.

Remarks on this clone: Other DNA variants within this sample encode the same CDR3. The J gene is TRBJ2-3, the V gene TRBV18; D remains unclear. Trimming left V 3 bases short and J 2 bases short, with 3 bases between. The germline CDR1 and CDR2 sequences are KGHSH and LQKENI. The CDR3 is 12 amino acids. Here the CDR3 DNA reads TGTGCCAGCTCACCCTACACAGATACGCAGTATTTT. Amino acids: CASSPYTDTQYF.

The CDR3 nucleotides read TGTGCCAGCAGCCATGACCCGGGAGGGGCCAACGTCCTGACTTTC. It is translated as CASSHDPGGANVLTF. This chain joins TRBV16 and TRBJ2-6; D possibly corresponds to TRBD2 (5 bases). Germline V gene lookup returns CDR1 KGHSY and CDR2 FQNENV. Trimming took off 3 bases at V and 4 bases at J, with 10 bases between the two ends. This CDR3 spans 15 amino acids.

The rearrangement links TRBV2 to TRBJ1-4, with 12 bases aligning to TRBD1. Germline V gene sequence: CDR1 SNHLY, CDR2 FYNNEI. The CDR3 runs 14 residues. Trimming at V came to 7 bases and at J to 7 bases, leaving 4 bases not matched to a gene. CDR3 protein: CASKRDRGREKLFF. The DNA of the CDR3 is TGTGCCAGCAAAAGGGACAGGGGGCGTGAAAAACTGTTTTTT.

The chain combines TRBV9 with TRBJ2-1, with D perhaps matching TRBD2 (6 bases). Trimming removed 1 base from V and 2 bases from J, with 10 bases in between. Germline V gives CDR1 SGDLS, CDR2 YYNGEE. The CDR3 consists of 15 residues. The CDR3 bases are TGTGCCAGCAGCGTATTGGGAGGACCCTACAATGAGCAGTTCTTC. Translating gives CASSVLGGPYNEQFF.